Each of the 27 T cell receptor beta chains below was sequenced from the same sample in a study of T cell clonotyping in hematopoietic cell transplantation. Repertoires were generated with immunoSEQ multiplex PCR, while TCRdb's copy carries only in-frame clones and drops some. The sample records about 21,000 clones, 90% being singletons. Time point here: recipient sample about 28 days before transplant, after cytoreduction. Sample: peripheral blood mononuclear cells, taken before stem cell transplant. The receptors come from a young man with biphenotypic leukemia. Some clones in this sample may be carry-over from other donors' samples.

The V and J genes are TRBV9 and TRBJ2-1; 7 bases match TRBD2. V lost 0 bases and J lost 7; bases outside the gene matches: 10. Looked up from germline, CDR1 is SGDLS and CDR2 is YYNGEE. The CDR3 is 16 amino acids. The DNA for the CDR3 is TGTGCCAGCAGCGTAGGTATGGGGCGGGAGCAAAATGAGCAGTTCTTC. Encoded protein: CASSVGMGREQNEQFF.

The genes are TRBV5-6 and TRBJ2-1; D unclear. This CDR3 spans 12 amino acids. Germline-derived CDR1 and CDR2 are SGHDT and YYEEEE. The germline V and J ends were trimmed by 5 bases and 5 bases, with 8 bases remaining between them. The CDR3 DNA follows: TGTGCCAGCAGGGTAGCTGACAATGAGCAGTTCTTC. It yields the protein CASRVADNEQFF.

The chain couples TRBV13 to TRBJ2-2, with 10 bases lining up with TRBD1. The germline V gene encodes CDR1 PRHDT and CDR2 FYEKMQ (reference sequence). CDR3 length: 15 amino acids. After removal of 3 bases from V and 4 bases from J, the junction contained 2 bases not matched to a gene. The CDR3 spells CASSFGQGGTGELFF. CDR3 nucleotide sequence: TGTGCCAGCAGCTTCGGACAGGGGGGCACCGGGGAGCTGTTTTTT.

The CDR3 sequence is CASSRLGGSYEQYF. The CDR3 bases are TGTGCCAGCAGCCGACTTGGGGGCAGCTACGAGCAGTACTTC. The J gene is TRBJ2-7, the V gene TRBV7-9, with a tentative D call TRBD1 (6 bases). The V end lost 5 bases, the J end lost 3 bases, and 14 bases lay between the germline ends. The CDR3 consists of 14 residues. Germline V lookup: CDR1 SEHNR, CDR2 FQNEAQ (reference sequence).

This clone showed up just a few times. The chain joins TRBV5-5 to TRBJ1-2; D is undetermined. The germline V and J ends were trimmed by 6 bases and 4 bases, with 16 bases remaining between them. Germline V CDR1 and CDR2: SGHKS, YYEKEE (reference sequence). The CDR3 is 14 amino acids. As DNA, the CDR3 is TGTGCCAGCAACCTTAACCGGGGATTCTATGGCTACACCTTC. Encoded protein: CASNLNRGFYGYTF.

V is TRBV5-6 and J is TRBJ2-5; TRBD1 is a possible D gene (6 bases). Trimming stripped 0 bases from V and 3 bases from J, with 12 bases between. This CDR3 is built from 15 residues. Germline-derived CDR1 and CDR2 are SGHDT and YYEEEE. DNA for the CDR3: TGTGCCAGCAGCTTGGCCGGGGACAAGAAAGAGACCCAGTACTTC. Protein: CASSLAGDKKETQYF.

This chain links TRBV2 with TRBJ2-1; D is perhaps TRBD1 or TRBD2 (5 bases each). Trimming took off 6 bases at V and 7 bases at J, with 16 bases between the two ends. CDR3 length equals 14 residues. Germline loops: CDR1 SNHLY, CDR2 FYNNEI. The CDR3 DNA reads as TGTGCCAGCAGCCTTTCGGGGCCTCCGAATGAGCAGTTCTTC. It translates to CASSLSGPPNEQFF.

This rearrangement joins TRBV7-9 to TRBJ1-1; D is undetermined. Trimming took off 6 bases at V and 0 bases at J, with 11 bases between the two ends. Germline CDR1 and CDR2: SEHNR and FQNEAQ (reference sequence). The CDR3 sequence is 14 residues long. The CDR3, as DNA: TGTGCCAGCAGTCGTCTCAGCTTGAACACTGAAGCTTTCTTT. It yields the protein CASSRLSLNTEAFF.

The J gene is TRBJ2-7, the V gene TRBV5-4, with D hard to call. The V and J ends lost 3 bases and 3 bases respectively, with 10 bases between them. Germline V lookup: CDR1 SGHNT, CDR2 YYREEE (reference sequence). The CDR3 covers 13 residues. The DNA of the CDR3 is TGTGCCAGCAGCTCGTCACGTGGCTACGAGCAGTACTTC. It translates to CASSSSRGYEQYF.

This CDR3 reads CASSYPLALAGEVETQYF. In nucleotides, the CDR3 is TGTGCCAGCAGCTACCCTTTAGCTCTAGCGGGAGAAGTAGAGACCCAGTACTTC. This chain uses TRBV5-6 with TRBJ2-5; TRBD2 matches 10 bases. CDR1 and CDR2 (germline): SGHDT, YYEEEE. With 3 bases clipped from V and 4 bases from J, the junction kept 15 bases outside the gene matches. The CDR3 covers 18 residues.

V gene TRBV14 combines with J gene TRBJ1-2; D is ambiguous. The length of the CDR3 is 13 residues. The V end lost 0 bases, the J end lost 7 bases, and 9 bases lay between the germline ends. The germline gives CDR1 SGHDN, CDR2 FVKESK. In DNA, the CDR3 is TGTGCCAGCAGCCAAGATCTGGGCCTTGGCTACACCTTC. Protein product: CASSQDLGLGYTF. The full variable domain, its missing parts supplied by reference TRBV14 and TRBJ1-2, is EAGVTQFPSHSVIEKGQTVTLRCDPISGHDNLYWYRRVMGKEIKFLLHFVKESKQDESGMPNNRFLAERTGGTYSTLKVQPAELEDSGVYFCASSQDLGLGYTFGSGTRLTVV.

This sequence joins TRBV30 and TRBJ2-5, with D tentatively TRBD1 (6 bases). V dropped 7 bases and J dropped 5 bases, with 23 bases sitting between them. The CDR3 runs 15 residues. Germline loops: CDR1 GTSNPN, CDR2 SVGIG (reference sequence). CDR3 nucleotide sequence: TGTGCCTCCAAAGTTTTAAGTCCAGGGGTGGAGACCCAGTACTTC. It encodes CASKVLSPGVETQYF.

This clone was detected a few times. CDR3 in amino acids: CASSRFSRQNEKLFF. CDR3 bases: TGTGCCAGCAGTCGATTTTCCAGACAGAATGAAAAACTGTTTTTT. The chain employs TRBV27 and TRBJ1-4; tentative D call: TRBD1 (5 bases). CDR1 and CDR2 from the germline V gene are MNHEY and SMNVEV (reference sequence). This CDR3 has 15 amino acids. Trimming cost V 5 bases and J 5 bases, with 15 bases left between them.

This CDR3 reads CASSQQREDYNEQFF. Here the CDR3 DNA reads TGTGCCAGCAGCCAACAGCGGGAGGATTACAATGAGCAGTTCTTC. V gene TRBV4-2 combines with J gene TRBJ2-1; TRBD2 agrees at 9 bases. The germline V gene has CDR1 LGHNA and CDR2 YNFKEQ. This CDR3 has 15 residues. The V segment lost 2 bases and the J segment 4 bases; nucleotides outside the gene matches: 3.

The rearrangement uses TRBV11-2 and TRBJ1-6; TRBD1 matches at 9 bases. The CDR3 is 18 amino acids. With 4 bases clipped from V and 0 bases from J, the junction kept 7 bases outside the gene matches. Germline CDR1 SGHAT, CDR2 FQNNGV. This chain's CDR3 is CASSSRQGGSSYNSPLHF. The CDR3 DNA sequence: TGTGCCAGCAGCTCCCGACAGGGGGGGAGCTCCTATAATTCACCCCTCCACTTT.

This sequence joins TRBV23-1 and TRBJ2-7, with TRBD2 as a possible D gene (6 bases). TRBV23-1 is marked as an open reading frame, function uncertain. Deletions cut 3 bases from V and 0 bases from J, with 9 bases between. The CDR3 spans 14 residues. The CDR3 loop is CASSHPGLSYEQYF. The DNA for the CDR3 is TGCGCCAGCAGTCACCCGGGACTCTCCTACGAGCAGTACTTC.

In DNA, the CDR3 is TGTGCCAGTAGCGGTAGCGGGAGGGCTACCGGGGAGCTGTTTTTT. It translates to CASSGSGRATGELFF. V usage is TRBV19 and J usage is TRBJ2-2; 11 bases fit TRBD2. The CDR3 consists of 15 residues. The ends lost 6 bases at V and 5 bases at J; junction bases unmatched: 5. CDR1 and CDR2 (germline): LNHDA, SQIVND (reference sequence).

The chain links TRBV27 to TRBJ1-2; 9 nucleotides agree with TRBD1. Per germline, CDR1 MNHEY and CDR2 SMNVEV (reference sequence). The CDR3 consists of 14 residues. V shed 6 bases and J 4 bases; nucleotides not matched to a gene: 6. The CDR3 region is CASSYRGPGYGYTF. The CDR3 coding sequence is TGTGCCAGCAGCTACAGGGGGCCGGGCTATGGCTACACCTTC.

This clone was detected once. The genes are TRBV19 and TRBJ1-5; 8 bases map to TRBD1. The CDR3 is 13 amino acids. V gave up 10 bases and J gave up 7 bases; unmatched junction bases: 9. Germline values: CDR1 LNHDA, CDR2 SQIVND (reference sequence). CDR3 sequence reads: CATAGGETQPQHF. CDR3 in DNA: TGTGCCACCGCAGGGGGCGAGACCCAGCCCCAGCATTTT.

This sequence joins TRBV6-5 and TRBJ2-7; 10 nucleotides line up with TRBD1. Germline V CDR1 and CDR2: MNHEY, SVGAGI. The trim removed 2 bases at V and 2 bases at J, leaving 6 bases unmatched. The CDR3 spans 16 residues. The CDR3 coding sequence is TGTGCCAGCAGTTACGCGGGGACAGGGGACCCCTACGAGCAGTACTTC. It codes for CASSYAGTGDPYEQYF.

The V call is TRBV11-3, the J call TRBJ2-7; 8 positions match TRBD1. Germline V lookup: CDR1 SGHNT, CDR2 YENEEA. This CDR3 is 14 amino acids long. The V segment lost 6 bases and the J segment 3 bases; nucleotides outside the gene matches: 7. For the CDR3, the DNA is TGTGCCAGCAGTCCAGGGGGCGGAAGCTACGAGCAGTACTTC. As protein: CASSPGGGSYEQYF.

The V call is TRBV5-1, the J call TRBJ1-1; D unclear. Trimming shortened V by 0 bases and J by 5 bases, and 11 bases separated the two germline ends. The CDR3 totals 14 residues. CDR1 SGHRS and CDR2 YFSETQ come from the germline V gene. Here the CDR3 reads CASSLEGNPTEAFF. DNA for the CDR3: TGCGCCAGCAGCTTGGAAGGTAATCCAACTGAAGCTTTCTTT.

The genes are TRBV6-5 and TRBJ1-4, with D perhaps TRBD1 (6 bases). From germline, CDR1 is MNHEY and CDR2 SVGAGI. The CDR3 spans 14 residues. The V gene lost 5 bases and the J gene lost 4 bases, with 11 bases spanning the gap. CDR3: CASSTGQSNEKLFF. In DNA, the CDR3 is TGTGCCAGCAGTACTGGACAGAGTAATGAAAAACTGTTTTTT.

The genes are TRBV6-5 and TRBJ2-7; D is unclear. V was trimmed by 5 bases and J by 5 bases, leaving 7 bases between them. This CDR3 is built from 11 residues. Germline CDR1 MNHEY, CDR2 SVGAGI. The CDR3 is CASSDRHEQYF. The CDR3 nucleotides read TGTGCCAGCAGTGACCGCCACGAGCAGTACTTC.

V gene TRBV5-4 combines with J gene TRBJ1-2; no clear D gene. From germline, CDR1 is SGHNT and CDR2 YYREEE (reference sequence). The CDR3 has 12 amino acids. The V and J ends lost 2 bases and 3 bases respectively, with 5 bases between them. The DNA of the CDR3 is TGTGCCAGCAGCTTAGACTACTATGGCTACACCTTC. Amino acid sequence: CASSLDYYGYTF.

The CDR3 DNA reads TGCGCCAGCAGCCAAGACCATACGATGGGCGGGGGCGGGGAGACCCAGTACTTC. Translated: CASSQDHTMGGGGETQYF. This rearrangement joins TRBV4-1 to TRBJ2-5, with D possibly matching TRBD2 (7 bases). This CDR3 spans 18 amino acids. Looked up from germline, CDR1 is MGHRA and CDR2 is YSYEKL. V was shortened by 0 bases and J by 5 bases, with 22 bases between the two germline ends.

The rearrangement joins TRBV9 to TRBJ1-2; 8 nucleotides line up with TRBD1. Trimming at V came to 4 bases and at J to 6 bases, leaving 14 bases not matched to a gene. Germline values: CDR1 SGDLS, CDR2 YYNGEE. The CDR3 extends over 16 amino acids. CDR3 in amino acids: CASSPLPGQEVDGYTF. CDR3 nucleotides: TGTGCCAGCAGCCCCCTGCCGGGACAGGAAGTGGATGGCTACACCTTC.